The present T cell receptor beta chain was sequenced within a study of cytomegalovirus exposure and HLA in healthy donors. The table came from immunoSEQ multiplex PCR; TCRdb's copy has only in-frame clones and leaves some out. The sample has about 130,000 clones, 88% seen once. Sequenced sample: PBMCs. The clonotype was recovered from a man aged 30-40 years in good health and CMV-seronegative.

CDR3 protein: CSVQQWNSYEQYF. The DNA of the CDR3 is TGCAGCGTTCAACAGTGGAACTCCTACGAGCAGTACTTC. The rearrangement uses TRBV29-1 and TRBJ2-7; no reliable D call. Germline lookup yields CDR1 SQVTM and CDR2 ANQGSEA. Deletions cut 5 bases from V and 0 bases from J, with 11 bases between. The CDR3 totals 13 residues.